The 12 T cell receptor beta chains below come from one sample, sequenced in a study of shared clonotypes between healthy human individuals. TCRdb's table, derived via immunoSEQ multiplex PCR, lists solely in-frame clones and lacks some. The table lists over 2 million clones, approximately 94% of them singletons. CD45RO negativity and positive selection for CCR7 defined naive CD8 cells, a population that excluded terminally differentiated effector memory CD45RA+ cells. The specimen was naive CD8+ T cells sorted from blood. The receptors originated from a man aged 18 to 29 in good health.

The rearrangement joins TRBV10-3 to TRBJ1-6; 7 nucleotides match TRBD1. CDR3 length: 13 amino acids. Germline V gene data show CDR1 as ENHRY and CDR2 as SYGVKD. The trim removed 8 bases at V and 8 bases at J, leaving 6 bases unmatched. CDR3 DNA: TGTGCCATCGCAGACAGGGTCTATTCACCCCTCCACTTT. This gives the protein CAIADRVYSPLHF.

This clone was found once. The chain joins TRBV5-4 to TRBJ1-2; D call uncertain. Germline lookup yields CDR1 SGHNT and CDR2 YYREEE (reference sequence). V shed 4 bases and J shed 6 bases, with 7 bases lying between them. This CDR3 region has 11 residues. The CDR3 sequence: CASSLGNGYTF. Written as DNA, the CDR3 is TGTGCCAGCAGCCTGGGAAATGGCTACACCTTC.

This sequence joins TRBV29-1 and TRBJ2-5; 10 bases fit TRBD2. Trimming cost V 0 bases and J 5 bases; bases outside gene matches: 9. This CDR3 spans 16 amino acids. Germline CDR1 and CDR2: SQVTM and ANQGSEA. The CDR3 DNA sequence: TGCAGCGTTGAAGATTGGGCTAGCGGGAGAAGGGAGACCCAGTACTTC. Its protein product is CSVEDWASGRRETQYF. Looking up the rest from reference TRBV29-1 and TRBJ2-5 gives the full variable domain: SAVISQKPSRDICQRGTSLTIQCQVDSQVTMMFWYRQQPGQSLTLIATANQGSEATYESGFVIDKFPISRPNLTFSTLTVSNMSPEDSSIYLCSVEDWASGRRETQYFGPGTRLLVL.

This chain links TRBV5-5 with TRBJ2-5, with 8 positions matching TRBD2. CDR3 length equals 16 residues. The V segment lost 4 bases and the J segment 4 bases; nucleotides outside the gene matches: 12. Germline V CDR1 and CDR2: SGHKS, YYEKEE (reference sequence). The CDR3 sequence: CASSPGLVWVGETQYF. Here the CDR3 DNA reads TGTGCCAGCAGCCCGGGACTAGTATGGGTAGGAGAGACCCAGTACTTC. Looking up the rest from reference TRBV5-5 and TRBJ2-5 gives the full variable domain: DAGVTQSPTHLIKTRGQQVTLRCSPISGHKSVSWYQQVLGQGPQFIFQYYEKEERGRGNFPDRFSARQFPNYSSELNVNALLLGDSALYLCASSPGLVWVGETQYFGPGTRLLVL.

The genes are TRBV6-6 and TRBJ2-7; 7 bases are a match to TRBD1. The junction had 11 bases not matched to a gene; V was cut back by 4 bases and J by 5 bases. The V gene's germline CDR1 is MNHNY and CDR2 SVGAGI (reference sequence). This CDR3 spans 15 amino acids. CDR3 in amino acids: CASSSTRGPFDEQYF. For the CDR3, the DNA is TGTGCCAGCAGTTCAACTAGGGGGCCGTTCGACGAGCAGTACTTC.

This clone was seen only once. The junction differs from germline at one of its ends, possibly a read error. V is TRBV7-3 and J is TRBJ2-7, with D uncertain. The germline V gene has CDR1 SGHTA and CDR2 FQGTGA. This CDR3 has 9 residues. DNA for the CDR3: TGTGCCAGCAGTTTAATGCAGTACTTC. This gives the protein CASSLMQYF.

This clone occurred once. This sequence joins TRBV6-1 and TRBJ2-7, with TRBD1 matching 8 bases. With V trimmed by 7 bases and J by 3 bases, 11 bases remained unmatched. Germline assignment: CDR1 MNHNS and CDR2 SASEGT. The CDR3 is 15 amino acids. The CDR3 DNA reads as TGTGCCAGCAACCCGGACAGGGAAGGGTTCTACGAGCAGTACTTC. Amino acids: CASNPDREGFYEQYF.

V and J are TRBV7-8 and TRBJ1-2, with a possible D match to TRBD1 (6 bases). There are 16 residues in the CDR3. V lost 6 bases, J lost 6 bases, and 23 bases lay in between. Germline V gene data show CDR1 as SGHVS and CDR2 as FQNEAQ. The CDR3 nucleotides read TGTGCCAGCAGACCAAGATTCACAGGGAGGGGAGATGGCTACACCTTC. Its translation is CASRPRFTGRGDGYTF.

The rearrangement joins TRBV6-6 to TRBJ2-7, with D possibly being TRBD2 (7 bases). Germline values: CDR1 MNHNY, CDR2 SVGAGI (reference sequence). The germline V and J ends were trimmed by 7 bases and 2 bases, with 15 bases remaining between them. The CDR3 has 14 residues. The CDR3 region has the DNA TGTGCCAGCACCTGGGGGGGGGCGACCTACGAGCAGTACTTC. It is translated as CASTWGGATYEQYF.

The genes are TRBV6-1 and TRBJ1-6, with 7 nucleotides matching TRBD1. The CDR3 sequence is 16 residues long. Germline V CDR1 and CDR2: MNHNS, SASEGT. After removal of 2 bases from V and 0 bases from J, the junction contained 1 base not matched to a gene. CDR3: CASSEQGGSYNSPLHF. The CDR3 DNA reads as TGTGCCAGCAGTGAACAGGGGGGCTCCTATAATTCACCCCTCCACTTT.

This chain connects TRBV5-1 to TRBJ2-1; TRBD2 matches 10 bases. Unmatched junction bases numbered 12, after V lost 2 bases and J lost 4 bases. The length of the CDR3 is 18 residues. Germline CDR1 is SGHRS and CDR2 is YFSETQ. CDR3 sequence: CASSFEEVAGGEYNEQFF. DNA for the CDR3: TGCGCCAGCAGCTTCGAAGAAGTAGCGGGGGGAGAGTACAATGAGCAGTTCTTC.

CDR3 DNA: TGTGCCAGCAGTTCACAATACGGGCAGGAAGCTTTCTTT. Amino acids: CASSSQYGQEAFF. The chain employs TRBV27 and TRBJ1-1, with unresolved D. Germline CDR1 MNHEY, CDR2 SMNVEV (reference sequence). The CDR3 has 13 residues. V dropped 4 bases and J dropped 8 bases, with 14 bases sitting between them.